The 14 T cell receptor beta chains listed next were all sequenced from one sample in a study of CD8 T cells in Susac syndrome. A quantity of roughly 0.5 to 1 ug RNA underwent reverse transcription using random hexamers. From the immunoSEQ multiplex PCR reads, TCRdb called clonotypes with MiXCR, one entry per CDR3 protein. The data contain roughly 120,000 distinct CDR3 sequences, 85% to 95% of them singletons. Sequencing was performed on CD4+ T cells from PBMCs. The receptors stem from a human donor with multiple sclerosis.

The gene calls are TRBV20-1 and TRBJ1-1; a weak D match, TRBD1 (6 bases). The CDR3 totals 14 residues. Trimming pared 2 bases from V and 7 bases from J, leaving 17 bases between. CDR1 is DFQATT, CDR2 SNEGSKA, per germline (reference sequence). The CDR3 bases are TGCAGTGCTAGAAAGACGTCGGGGGCTATTGAAGCTTTCTTT. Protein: CSARKTSGAIEAFF.

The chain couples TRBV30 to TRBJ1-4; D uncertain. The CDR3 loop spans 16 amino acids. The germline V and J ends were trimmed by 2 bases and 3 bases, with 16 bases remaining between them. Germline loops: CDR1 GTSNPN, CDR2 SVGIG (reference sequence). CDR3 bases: TGTGCCTGGAGTCCTCCTTACGGCCAGGCTAATGAAAAACTGTTTTTT. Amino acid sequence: CAWSPPYGQANEKLFF.

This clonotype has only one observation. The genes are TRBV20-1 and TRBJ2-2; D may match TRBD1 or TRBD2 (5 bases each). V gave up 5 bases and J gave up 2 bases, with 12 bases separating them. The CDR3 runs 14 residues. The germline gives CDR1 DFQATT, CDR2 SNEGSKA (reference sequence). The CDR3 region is CSARGRDNTGELFF. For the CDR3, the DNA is TGCAGTGCTCGGGGCAGGGACAACACCGGGGAGCTGTTTTTT.

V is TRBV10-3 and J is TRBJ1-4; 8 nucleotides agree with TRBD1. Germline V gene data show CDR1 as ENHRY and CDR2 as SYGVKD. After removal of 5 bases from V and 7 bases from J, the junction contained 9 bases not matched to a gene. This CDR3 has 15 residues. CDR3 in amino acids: CAISSPTGEGEKLFF. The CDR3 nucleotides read TGTGCCATCAGTTCCCCGACAGGGGAGGGTGAAAAACTGTTTTTT.

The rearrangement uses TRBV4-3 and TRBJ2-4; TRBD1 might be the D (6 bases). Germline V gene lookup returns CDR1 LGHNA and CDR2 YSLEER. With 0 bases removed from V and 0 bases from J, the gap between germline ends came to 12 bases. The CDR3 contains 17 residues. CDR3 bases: TGCGCCAGCAGCCAAGACACCGGACAGATAGCCAAAAACATTCAGTACTTC. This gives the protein CASSQDTGQIAKNIQYF.

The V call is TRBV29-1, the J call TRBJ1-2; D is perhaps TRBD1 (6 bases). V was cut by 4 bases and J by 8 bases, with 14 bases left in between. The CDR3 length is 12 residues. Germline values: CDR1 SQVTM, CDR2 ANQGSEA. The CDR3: CSVVSRGLGYTF. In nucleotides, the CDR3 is TGCAGCGTTGTTAGCAGGGGCTTAGGCTACACCTTC.

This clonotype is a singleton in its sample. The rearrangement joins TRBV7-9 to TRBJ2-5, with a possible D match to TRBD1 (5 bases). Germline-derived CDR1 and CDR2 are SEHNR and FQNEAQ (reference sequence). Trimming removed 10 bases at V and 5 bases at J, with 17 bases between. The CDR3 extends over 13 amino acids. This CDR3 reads CATRVGSRETQYF. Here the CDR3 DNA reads TGTGCCACCAGGGTGGGGTCCAGGGAGACCCAGTACTTC.

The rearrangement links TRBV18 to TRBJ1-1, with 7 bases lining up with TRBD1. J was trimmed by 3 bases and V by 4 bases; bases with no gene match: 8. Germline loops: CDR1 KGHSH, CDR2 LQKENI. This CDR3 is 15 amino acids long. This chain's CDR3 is CASSLTGVEDTEAFF. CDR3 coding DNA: TGTGCCAGCTCACTTACAGGGGTCGAGGACACTGAAGCTTTCTTT.

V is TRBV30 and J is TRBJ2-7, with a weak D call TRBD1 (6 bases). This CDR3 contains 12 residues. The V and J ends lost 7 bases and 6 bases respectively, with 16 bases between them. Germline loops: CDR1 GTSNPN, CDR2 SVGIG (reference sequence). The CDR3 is CASTGIGSEQYF. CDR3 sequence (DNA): TGTGCCTCCACAGGGATCGGGTCCGAGCAGTACTTC.

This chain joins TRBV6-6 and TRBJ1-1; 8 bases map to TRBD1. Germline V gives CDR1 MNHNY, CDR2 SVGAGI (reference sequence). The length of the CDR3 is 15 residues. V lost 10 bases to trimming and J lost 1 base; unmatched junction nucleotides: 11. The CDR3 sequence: CATSRKGTGNTEAFF. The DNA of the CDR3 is TGTGCCACCTCGAGAAAAGGGACAGGGAACACTGAAGCTTTCTTT.

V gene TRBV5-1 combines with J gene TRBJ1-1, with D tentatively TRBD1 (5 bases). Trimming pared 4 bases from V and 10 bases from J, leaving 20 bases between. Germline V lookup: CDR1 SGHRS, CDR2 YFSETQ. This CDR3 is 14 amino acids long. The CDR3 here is CASSLEGRTLGAFF. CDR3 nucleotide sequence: TGCGCCAGCAGCCTAGAGGGGAGGACTCTCGGAGCTTTCTTT. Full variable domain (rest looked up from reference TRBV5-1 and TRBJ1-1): KAGVTQTPRYLIKTRGQQVTLSCSPISGHRSVSWYQQTPGQGLQFLFEYFSETQRNKGNFPGRFSGRQFSNSRSEMNVSTLELGDSALYLCASSLEGRTLGAFFGQGTRLTVV.

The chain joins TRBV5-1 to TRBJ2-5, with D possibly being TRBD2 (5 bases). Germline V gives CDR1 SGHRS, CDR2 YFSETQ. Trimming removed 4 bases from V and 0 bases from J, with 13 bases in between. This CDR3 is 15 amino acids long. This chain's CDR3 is CASSLMGGYQETQYF. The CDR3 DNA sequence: TGCGCCAGCAGCCTAATGGGCGGGTACCAAGAGACCCAGTACTTC.

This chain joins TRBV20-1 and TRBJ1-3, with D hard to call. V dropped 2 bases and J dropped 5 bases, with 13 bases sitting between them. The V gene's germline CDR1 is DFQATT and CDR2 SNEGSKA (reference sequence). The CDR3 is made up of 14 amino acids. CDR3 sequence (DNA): TGCAGTGCTAGATCCCACCTCGATCGAAACACCATATATTTT. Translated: CSARSHLDRNTIYF.

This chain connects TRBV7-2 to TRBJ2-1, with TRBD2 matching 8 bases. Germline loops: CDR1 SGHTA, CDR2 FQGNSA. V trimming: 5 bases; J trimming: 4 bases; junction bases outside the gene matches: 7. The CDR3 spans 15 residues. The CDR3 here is CASSLSAGEYNEQFF. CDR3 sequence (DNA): TGTGCCAGCAGCCTTTCAGCGGGGGAATACAATGAGCAGTTCTTC.